This entry concerns a single T cell receptor beta chain. Its antigen is unknown. The data are from a study of Ad26.COV2.S vaccination and SARS-CoV-2 variants. Study-wide findings and caveats: Placebo and vaccine recipients had non-spike TCR breadth that was similar.

Sequenced by immunoSEQ multiplex PCR; TCRdb stores in-frame clones only, minus some. The profile covers fewer than 900,000 clones, with 89% appearing a single time and over 1.3% taken by the ten largest. Treatment defined: around 19 received Ad26.COV2.S at low or high dose, single or two shots; 5 received placebo; per-sample allocation not given. Day 63 following the first vaccine or placebo injection was when the samples were taken. The CDR3 sequence is 14 residues long. Unmatched junction bases numbered 8, after V lost 6 bases and J lost 7 bases. In germline, CDR1 is WNHNN, CDR2 SYGVQD (reference sequence).

The sequencing here drew on peripheral blood, taken in a trial of Ad26.COV2.S vaccine versus placebo. This receptor was taken from a person aged 18-65 years who received the Ad26.COV2.S COVID-19 vaccine or a placebo. This chain joins TRBV10-1 and TRBJ2-2; 7 nucleotides align to TRBD1. The CDR3 DNA reads TGCGCCAGCAGCAGACAGGGTGGCGGCGGGGAGCTGTTTTTT. Its protein product is CASSRQGGGGELFF.